These 14 T cell receptor beta chains came from one sample sequenced in a study of chemoradiotherapy in HPV16-positive cancers. TCRdb keeps only in-frame clones here, not all; method: immunoSEQ multiplex PCR. The sample lists around 30,000 clones; more than 70% were seen once. The material sequenced was blood, taken from a patient who underwent chemoradiotherapy. All receptors derive from a human donor with HPV-associated anogenital cancer.

The chain joins TRBV2 to TRBJ1-5; possibly TRBD1 for D (5 bases). Germline assignment: CDR1 SNHLY and CDR2 FYNNEI. This CDR3 has 15 residues. V was clipped by 2 bases and J by 2 bases, with 10 bases between them. The CDR3 DNA reads as TGTGCCAGCAGTGAAAGGGGATCACGCAATCAGCCCCAGCATTTT. This translates into CASSERGSRNQPQHF.

This sequence joins TRBV7-2 and TRBJ1-1; 7 bases are a match to TRBD1. With 6 bases clipped from V and 5 bases from J, the junction kept 6 bases outside the gene matches. In germline, CDR1 is SGHTA, CDR2 FQGNSA. This CDR3 has 13 residues. CDR3 in amino acids: CASRATGITEAFF. The CDR3 bases are TGTGCCAGCAGAGCGACAGGGATTACTGAAGCTTTCTTT. Together with reference TRBV7-2 and TRBJ1-1, the CDR3 gives the full variable domain: GAGVSQSPSNKVTEKGKDVELRCDPISGHTALYWYRQSLGQGLEFLIYFQGNSAPDKSGLPSDRFSAERTGGSVSTLTIQRTQQEDSAVYLCASRATGITEAFFGQGTRLTVV.

V gene TRBV5-1 combines with J gene TRBJ2-1, with D hard to call. The CDR3 has 17 amino acids. V lost 2 bases and J 0 bases, leaving 15 bases between the germline ends. CDR1 is SGHRS, CDR2 YFSETQ, per germline. In DNA form, the CDR3 reads TGCGCCAGCAGCTTCCGTCGCGCCCAGAGCTCCTACAATGAGCAGTTCTTC. It translates to CASSFRRAQSSYNEQFF.

This sequence joins TRBV5-4 and TRBJ2-4; D possibly corresponds to TRBD1 (5 bases). Germline CDR1 reads SGHNT; CDR2 reads YYREEE (reference sequence). The germline V and J ends were trimmed by 4 bases and 0 bases, with 8 bases remaining between them. CDR3 length equals 14 residues. This chain's CDR3 is CASSQTEAKNIQYF. CDR3 DNA sequence: TGTGCCAGCAGCCAGACAGAAGCCAAAAACATTCAGTACTTC.

The chain's CDR3 is CASSFPGQNNEKLFF. The CDR3 nucleotides read TGTGCCAGCAGCTTTCCGGGACAGAATAATGAAAAACTGTTTTTT. V is TRBV7-2 and J is TRBJ1-4, with TRBD1 matching 7 bases. Trimming cost V 3 bases and J 4 bases; bases outside gene matches: 5. The CDR3 length is 15 residues. Germline V lookup: CDR1 SGHTA, CDR2 FQGNSA.

V is TRBV5-5 and J is TRBJ1-3; D is ambiguous. Trimming left V 0 bases short and J 0 bases short, with 7 bases between. Germline assignment: CDR1 SGHKS and CDR2 YYEKEE (reference sequence). The CDR3 sequence is 15 residues long. The CDR3 loop is CASSLDQASGNTIYF. The CDR3 DNA reads TGTGCCAGCAGCTTGGACCAAGCCTCTGGAAACACCATATATTTT. Complete variable domain (other parts from reference TRBV5-5 and TRBJ1-3): DAGVTQSPTHLIKTRGQQVTLRCSPISGHKSVSWYQQVLGQGPQFIFQYYEKEERGRGNFPDRFSARQFPNYSSELNVNALLLGDSALYLCASSLDQASGNTIYFGEGSWLTVV.

J is TRBJ2-4 and V is TRBV11-2, with 10 bases lining up with TRBD2. V lost 5 bases, J lost 3 bases, and 10 bases stayed unmatched. From germline, CDR1 is SGHAT and CDR2 FQNNGV. The CDR3 is 17 amino acids. The CDR3 sequence: CASSVLASGGYKNIQYF. In nucleotides, the CDR3 is TGTGCCAGCAGCGTCCTGGCTAGCGGGGGTTACAAAAACATTCAGTACTTC.

This clone turned up a few times. The rearrangement uses TRBV6-1 and TRBJ2-7, with 8 bases identical to TRBD1. CDR1 is MNHNS and CDR2 is SASEGT in the germline V gene. This CDR3 is built from 13 residues. V gave up 4 bases and J gave up 9 bases; unmatched junction bases: 8. The CDR3 DNA reads as TGTGCCAGCAGTGCTGCCAGGGGGCCGGGGCAGTACTTC. Amino acid sequence: CASSAARGPGQYF.

The V and J genes are TRBV28 and TRBJ1-4, with TRBD1 matching 7 bases. Germline CDR1 is MDHEN and CDR2 is SYDVKM. The CDR3 has 18 residues. Trimming took 3 bases from V and 1 from J; bases not matched to a gene: 11. This CDR3 is CASSFLGQYRKTNEKLFF. CDR3 bases: TGTGCCAGCAGTTTCCTGGGACAGTATCGAAAAACTAATGAAAAACTGTTTTTT. Based on the CDR3 plus reference TRBV28 and TRBJ1-4, the full variable domain is DVKVTQSSRYLVKRTGEKVFLECVQDMDHENMFWYRQDPGLGLRLIYFSYDVKMKEKGDIPEGYSVSREKKERFSLILESASTNQTSMYLCASSFLGQYRKTNEKLFFGSGTQLSVL.

The CDR3 nucleotides are TGTGCCAGCAGCTTAGGTGCTAGCGGGATGGTCCGGGAGCTGTTTTTT. This sequence encodes CASSLGASGMVRELFF. This chain uses TRBV11-2 with TRBJ2-2; 9 nucleotides match TRBD2. Germline V gives CDR1 SGHAT, CDR2 FQNNGV. V dropped 1 base and J dropped 9; count of bases not matched to a gene: 9. The CDR3 covers 16 residues.

The V call is TRBV11-2, the J call TRBJ2-5; the match to TRBD1 covers 7 bases. CDR1 SGHAT and CDR2 FQNNGV come from the germline V gene. The CDR3 sequence is 16 residues long. V shed 5 bases, J shed 11 bases, and the junction held 20 bases outside the gene matches. CDR3 nucleotide sequence: TGTGCCAGCAGCCAGCCTGGGACAGCCGGAAAAAGAGAGCAGTACTTC. Encoded protein: CASSQPGTAGKREQYF.

The V gene is TRBV27, the J gene TRBJ2-2; 10 bases map to TRBD1. The CDR3 runs 14 residues. Germline CDR1 MNHEY, CDR2 SMNVEV (reference sequence). With 5 bases clipped from V and 4 bases from J, the junction kept 1 base outside the gene matches. The CDR3: CASSRDRGTGELFF. The CDR3 region has the DNA TGTGCCAGCAGTCGGGACAGGGGCACCGGGGAGCTGTTTTTT.

The chain uses TRBV6-5 and TRBJ2-3, with a weak D call TRBD2 (6 bases). CDR3 size: 14 residues. Trimming removed 6 bases from V and 4 bases from J, with 14 bases in between. Germline CDR1 is MNHEY and CDR2 is SVGAGI. The CDR3 DNA is TGTGCCAGCAGCTGGAGGGCCGGGGCAGATACGCAGTATTTT. Protein: CASSWRAGADTQYF.

The J gene is TRBJ1-2, the V gene TRBV4-2, with a weak D call TRBD1 (5 bases). The CDR3 is made up of 14 amino acids. V lost 3 bases, J lost 4 bases, and 12 bases lay in between. Germline assignment: CDR1 LGHNA and CDR2 YNFKEQ. CDR3 residues: CASSQGGSAYGYTF. CDR3 sequence (DNA): TGTGCCAGCAGCCAGGGGGGTTCGGCCTATGGCTACACCTTC.